This entry lists 17 T cell receptor beta chains sequenced from one sample in a study of beta chain features in type 1 diabetes. The whole isolated RNA underwent reverse transcription, so sequencing captured expressed TCRB transcripts. Profiled with immunoSEQ multiplex PCR; TCRdb holds only in-frame clones, not every one. Among hundreds of thousands of clones, 14% were seen once, and the ten largest hold 6.7%. Sequenced: central memory CD4+ T cells from blood. Source of these receptors: a man aged 25 to 45 in good health.

The chain links TRBV7-2 to TRBJ2-3, with 8 bases identical to TRBD1. The CDR3 has 14 amino acids. Germline V gene data show CDR1 as SGHTA and CDR2 as FQGNSA. V trimming: 3 bases; J trimming: 4 bases; junction bases outside the gene matches: 3. This CDR3 reads CASSFSTGADTQYF. The CDR3 DNA sequence: TGTGCCAGCAGCTTTTCGACAGGGGCAGATACGCAGTATTTT.

In its sample, this clone was seen a few times. CDR3 nucleotide sequence: TGTGCCAGCAGCTTAGCAGGGTCCTACGAGCAGTACGTC. Protein product: CASSLAGSYEQYV. This chain uses TRBV11-2 with TRBJ2-7, with TRBD1 as a possible D gene (5 bases). The CDR3 is 13 amino acids. Germline V gene lookup returns CDR1 SGHAT and CDR2 FQNNGV. Trimming took 1 base from V and 1 from J, leaving 5 bases between them.

This clone has only a few counts. The V call is TRBV9, the J call TRBJ2-5, with D perhaps matching TRBD1 (5 bases). The length of the CDR3 is 15 residues. Trimming left V 0 bases short and J 4 bases short, with 13 bases between. Germline-derived CDR1 and CDR2 are SGDLS and YYNGEE. CDR3 bases: TGTGCCAGCAGCGTAGCCCCAGGGCCGAGAGAGACCCAGTACTTC. It specifies CASSVAPGPRETQYF. Full variable domain (remainder filled in from reference TRBV9 and TRBJ2-5): DSGVTQTPKHLITATGQRVTLRCSPRSGDLSVYWYQQSLDQGLQFLIQYYNGEERAKGNILERFSAQQFPDLHSELNLSSLELGDSALYFCASSVAPGPRETQYFGPGTRLLVL.

This clone appeared a few times. The CDR3 bases are TGCAGCGTTGATGACCACGGGGGGCTTAGGAGCACCGGGGAGCTGTTTTTT. Its protein is CSVDDHGGLRSTGELFF. The chain couples TRBV29-1 to TRBJ2-2; weak D call: TRBD2 (7 bases). The CDR3 runs to 17 residues. Germline loops: CDR1 SQVTM, CDR2 ANQGSEA. The germline V and J ends were trimmed by 3 bases and 4 bases, with 21 bases remaining between them.

This clone was detected only a few times. The chain recombines TRBV4-3 with TRBJ1-2, with TRBD1 as a possible D gene (6 bases). With 0 bases removed from V and 4 bases from J, the gap between germline ends came to 12 bases. The CDR3 length is 15 residues. The germline gives CDR1 LGHNA, CDR2 YSLEER. Here the CDR3 reads CASSQDYRETYGYTF. In DNA, the CDR3 is TGCGCCAGCAGCCAAGACTACAGGGAAACCTATGGCTACACCTTC.

The J gene is TRBJ2-7, the V gene TRBV27; D might be TRBD1 or TRBD2, each matching 5 bases. Trimming left V 5 bases short and J 7 bases short, with 24 bases between. Germline V CDR1 and CDR2: MNHEY, SMNVEV (reference sequence). CDR3 length: 16 residues. The CDR3 sequence is CASSPRGAEGSREQYF. In nucleotides, the CDR3 is TGTGCCAGCAGTCCAAGGGGAGCAGAAGGTTCTCGGGAGCAGTACTTC.

In this sample, this clone turned up a few times. The rearrangement joins TRBV7-7 to TRBJ2-5, with TRBD2 matching 8 bases. The CDR3 covers 17 residues. Germline trimming cut 5 bases from V and 3 bases from J; bases unmatched to any gene: 14. Germline assignment: CDR1 SSHAT and CDR2 FNYEAQ (reference sequence). Here the CDR3 DNA reads TGTGCCAGCAGCGGCGGGTGCTCCGGGGGGGCTAAAGAGACCCAGTACTTC. This sequence encodes CASSGGCSGGAKETQYF.

The rearrangement joins TRBV27 to TRBJ1-1; no firm D call. The CDR3 contains 14 residues. V gave up 2 bases and J gave up 3 bases, with 10 bases separating them. The germline V gene encodes CDR1 MNHEY and CDR2 SMNVEV (reference sequence). CDR3 DNA sequence: TGTGCCAGCAGTTTAACAGCGACTTACACTGAAGCTTTCTTT. It translates to CASSLTATYTEAFF.

This clone was counted ten times or more. The chain uses TRBV7-9 and TRBJ2-3; D gene uncertain. The CDR3 covers 16 residues. Germline CDR1 SEHNR, CDR2 FQNEAQ (reference sequence). V lost 7 bases and J 1 base, leaving 18 bases between the germline ends. The CDR3 protein is CASNEASYRGTDTQYF. Here the CDR3 DNA reads TGTGCCAGCAATGAGGCGAGTTATAGGGGCACAGATACGCAGTATTTT.

The chain uses TRBV6-6 and TRBJ2-3; TRBD1 aligns across 8 bases. This CDR3 contains 15 residues. Germline loops: CDR1 MNHNY, CDR2 SVGAGI (reference sequence). The J segment lost 2 bases and the V segment lost 6 bases, leaving 7 bases of the junction unmatched. The CDR3 loop is CASSDPQGDTDTQYF. The CDR3 nucleotides read TGTGCCAGCAGCGACCCACAGGGGGACACAGATACGCAGTATTTT.

This clone was recorded only once. V and J are TRBV9 and TRBJ2-3; 8 bases match TRBD2. The germline CDR1 and CDR2 sequences are SGDLS and YYNGEE. CDR3 length: 16 amino acids. After removal of 4 bases from V and 0 bases from J, the junction contained 7 bases not matched to a gene. The CDR3 DNA follows: TGTGCCAGCAGCCTCCGGGCTAGCGGGAGCACAGATACGCAGTATTTT. Residues: CASSLRASGSTDTQYF.

This sequence joins TRBV5-6 and TRBJ1-1; 10 nucleotides line up with TRBD1. CDR1 and CDR2 (germline): SGHDT, YYEEEE. The J segment lost 6 bases and the V segment lost 6 bases, leaving 5 bases of the junction unmatched. The CDR3 loop spans 13 amino acids. The CDR3, as DNA: TGTGCCAGCACCGGACAGGGGGTCTCTGAAGCTTTCTTT. Encoded protein: CASTGQGVSEAFF. Supplemented by reference TRBV5-6 and TRBJ1-1, the full variable domain reads DAGVTQSPTHLIKTRGQQVTLRCSPKSGHDTVSWYQQALGQGPQFIFQYYEEEERQRGNFPDRFSGHQFPNYSSELNVNALLLGDSALYLCASTGQGVSEAFFGQGTRLTVV.

The J gene is TRBJ2-1, the V gene TRBV4-3, with D possibly being TRBD1 or TRBD2 (5 bases each). With 1 base removed from V and 7 bases from J, the gap between germline ends came to 11 bases. The CDR3 spans 14 residues. CDR1 is LGHNA, CDR2 YSLEER, per germline. The CDR3 here is CASSQGYGGNEQFF. The CDR3 coding sequence is TGCGCCAGCAGCCAAGGTTATGGGGGAAATGAGCAGTTCTTC.

This clone occurred many times. The chain joins TRBV4-3 to TRBJ2-5; D not certain. V shed 3 bases and J shed 4 bases, with 12 bases lying between them. CDR3 length: 14 amino acids. From germline, CDR1 is LGHNA and CDR2 YSLEER. The CDR3 loop is CASSHTPTGETQYF. DNA of the CDR3: TGCGCCAGCAGCCACACCCCGACCGGAGAGACCCAGTACTTC.

This clone turned up a few times. V and J are TRBV7-2 and TRBJ2-2; TRBD2 agrees at 8 bases. Trimming took 4 bases from V and 0 from J; bases not matched to a gene: 4. CDR1 and CDR2 from the germline V gene are SGHTA and FQGNSA. The CDR3 consists of 16 residues. DNA for the CDR3: TGTGCCAGCAGCTCGGGCGGGGGGACGAACACCGGGGAGCTGTTTTTT. Its protein is CASSSGGGTNTGELFF.

This clone was detected many times. The genes are TRBV10-3 and TRBJ2-7; 9 bases align to TRBD2. This CDR3 has 13 amino acids. The germline CDR1 and CDR2 sequences are ENHRY and SYGVKD. DNA of the CDR3: TGCGCGTCGCGGGAGGGAATTTCCTACGAGCAGTACGTC. It encodes CASREGISYEQYV.

The genes are TRBV7-2 and TRBJ2-3; either TRBD1 or TRBD2 may fit D (5 bases each). Trimming removed 5 bases at V and 4 bases at J, with 13 bases between. Germline loops: CDR1 SGHTA, CDR2 FQGNSA. The CDR3 is 14 residues long. In DNA form, the CDR3 reads TGTGCCAGCAGCGCCCGGGGCAGCGCAGATACGCAGTATTTT. Protein product: CASSARGSADTQYF.